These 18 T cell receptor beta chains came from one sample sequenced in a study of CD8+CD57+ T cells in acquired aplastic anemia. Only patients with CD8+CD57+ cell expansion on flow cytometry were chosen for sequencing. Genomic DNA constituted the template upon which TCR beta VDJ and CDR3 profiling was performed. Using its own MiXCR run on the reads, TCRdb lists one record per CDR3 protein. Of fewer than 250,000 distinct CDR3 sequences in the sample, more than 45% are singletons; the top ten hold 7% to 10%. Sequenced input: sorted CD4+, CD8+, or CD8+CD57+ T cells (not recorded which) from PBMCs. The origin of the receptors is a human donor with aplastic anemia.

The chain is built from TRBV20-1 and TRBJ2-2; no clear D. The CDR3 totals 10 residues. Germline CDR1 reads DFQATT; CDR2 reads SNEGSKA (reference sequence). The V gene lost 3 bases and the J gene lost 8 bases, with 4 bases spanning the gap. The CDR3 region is CSASTGELFF. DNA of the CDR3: TGCAGTGCTAGCACGGGGGAGCTGTTTTTT.

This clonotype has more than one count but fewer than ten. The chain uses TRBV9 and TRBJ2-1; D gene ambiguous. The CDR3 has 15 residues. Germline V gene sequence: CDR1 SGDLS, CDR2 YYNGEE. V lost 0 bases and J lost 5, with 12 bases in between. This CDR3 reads CASSVAPRENNEQFF. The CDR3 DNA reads TGTGCCAGCAGCGTAGCTCCCCGCGAAAACAATGAGCAGTTCTTC.

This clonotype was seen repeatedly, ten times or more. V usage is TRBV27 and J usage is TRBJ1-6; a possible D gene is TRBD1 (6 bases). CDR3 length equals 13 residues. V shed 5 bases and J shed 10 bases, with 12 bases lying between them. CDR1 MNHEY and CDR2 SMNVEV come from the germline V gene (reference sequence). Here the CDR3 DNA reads TGTGCCAGCAGTACAGGGCCGAAGTCACCCCTCCACTTT. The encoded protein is CASSTGPKSPLHF.

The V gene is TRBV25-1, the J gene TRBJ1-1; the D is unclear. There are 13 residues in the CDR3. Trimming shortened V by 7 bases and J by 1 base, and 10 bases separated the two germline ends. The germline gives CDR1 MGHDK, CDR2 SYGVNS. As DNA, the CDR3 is TGTGCCAGCATTCGGGGTGAGAACACTGAAGCTTTCTTT. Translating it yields CASIRGENTEAFF.

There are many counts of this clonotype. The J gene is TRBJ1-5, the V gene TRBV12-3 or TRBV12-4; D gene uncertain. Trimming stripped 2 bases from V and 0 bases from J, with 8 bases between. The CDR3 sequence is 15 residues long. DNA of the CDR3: TGTGCCAGCAGTTTAATGGGGTATAGCAATCAGCCCCAGCATTTT. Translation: CASSLMGYSNQPQHF.

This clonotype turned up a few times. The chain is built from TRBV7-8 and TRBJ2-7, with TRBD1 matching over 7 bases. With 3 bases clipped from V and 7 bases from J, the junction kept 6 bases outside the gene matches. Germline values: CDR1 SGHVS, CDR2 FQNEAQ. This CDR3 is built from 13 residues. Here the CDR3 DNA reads TGTGCCAGCAGCTTTACAGGGGTGCGGGAGCAGTACTTC. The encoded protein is CASSFTGVREQYF.

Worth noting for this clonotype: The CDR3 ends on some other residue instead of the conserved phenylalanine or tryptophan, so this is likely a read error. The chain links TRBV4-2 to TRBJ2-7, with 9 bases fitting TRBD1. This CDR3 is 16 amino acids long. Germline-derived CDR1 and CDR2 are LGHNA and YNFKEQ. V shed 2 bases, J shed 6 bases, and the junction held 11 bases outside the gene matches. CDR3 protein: CASSQPEGQGLPEQYL. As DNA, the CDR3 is TGTGCCAGCAGCCAACCGGAGGGACAGGGTCTACCCGAGCAGTACCTC.

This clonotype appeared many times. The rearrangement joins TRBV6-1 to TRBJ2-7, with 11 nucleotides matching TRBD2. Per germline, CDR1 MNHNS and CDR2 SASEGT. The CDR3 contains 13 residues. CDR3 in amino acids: CAAWTSGPYEQYF. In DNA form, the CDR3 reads TGTGCAGCTTGGACTAGCGGGCCCTACGAGCAGTACTTC.

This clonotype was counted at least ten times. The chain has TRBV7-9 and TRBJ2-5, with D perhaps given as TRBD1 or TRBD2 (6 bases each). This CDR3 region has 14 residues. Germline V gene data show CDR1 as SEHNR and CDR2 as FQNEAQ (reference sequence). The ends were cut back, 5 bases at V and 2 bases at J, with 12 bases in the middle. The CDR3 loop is CASSGGGFQETQYF. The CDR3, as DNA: TGTGCCAGCAGCGGAGGGGGTTTTCAAGAGACCCAGTACTTC.

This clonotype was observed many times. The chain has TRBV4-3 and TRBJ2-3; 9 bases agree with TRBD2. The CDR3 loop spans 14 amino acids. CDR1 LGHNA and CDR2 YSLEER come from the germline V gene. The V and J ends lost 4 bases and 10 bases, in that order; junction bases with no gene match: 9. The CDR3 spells CASSLGLARRAQYF. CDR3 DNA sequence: TGCGCCAGCAGCCTGGGACTAGCCCGAAGGGCGCAGTATTTT.

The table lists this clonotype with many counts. CDR3 nucleotides: TGTGCCAGCGTCCCTTGGGGAGTAGATTCACCCCTCCACTTT. Translation: CASVPWGVDSPLHF. V is TRBV12-3 or TRBV12-4 and J is TRBJ1-6; D not certain. The V end was cut by 8 bases, the J end by 8 bases, with 16 bases between. The CDR3 loop spans 14 amino acids.

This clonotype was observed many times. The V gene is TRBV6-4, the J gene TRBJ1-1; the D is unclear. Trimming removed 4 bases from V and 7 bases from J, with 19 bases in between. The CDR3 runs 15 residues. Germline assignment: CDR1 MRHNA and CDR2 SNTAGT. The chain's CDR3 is CASSGSREDSGEAFF. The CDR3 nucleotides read TGTGCCAGCAGTGGCTCGAGGGAAGATTCGGGTGAAGCTTTCTTT.

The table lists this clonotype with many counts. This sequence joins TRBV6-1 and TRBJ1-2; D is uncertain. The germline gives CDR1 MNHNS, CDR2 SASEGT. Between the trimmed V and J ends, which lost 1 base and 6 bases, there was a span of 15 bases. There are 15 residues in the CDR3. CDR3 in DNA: TGTGCCAGCAGTGAAGGTGGGCTAGTGGCAGATGGCTACACCTTC. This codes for CASSEGGLVADGYTF.

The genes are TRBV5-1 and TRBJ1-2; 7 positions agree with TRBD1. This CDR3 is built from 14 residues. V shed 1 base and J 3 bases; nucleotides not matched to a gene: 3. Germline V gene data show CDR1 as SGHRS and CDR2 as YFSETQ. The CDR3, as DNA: TGCGCCAGCAGCTTGCCTACAGGGGACTATGGCTACACCTTC. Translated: CASSLPTGDYGYTF.

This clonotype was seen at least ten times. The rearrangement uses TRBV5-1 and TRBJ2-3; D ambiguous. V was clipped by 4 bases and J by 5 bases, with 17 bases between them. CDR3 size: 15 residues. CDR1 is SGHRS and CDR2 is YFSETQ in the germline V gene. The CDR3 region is CASSPNSRNIDTQYF. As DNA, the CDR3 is TGCGCCAGCAGCCCCAATTCCCGCAACATAGATACGCAGTATTTT.

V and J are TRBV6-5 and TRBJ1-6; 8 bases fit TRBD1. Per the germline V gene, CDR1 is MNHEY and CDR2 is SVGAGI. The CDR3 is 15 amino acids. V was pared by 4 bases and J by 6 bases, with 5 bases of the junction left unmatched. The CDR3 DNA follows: TGTGCCAGCAGTTGGACAGGGTGGTCTAATTCACCCCTCCACTTT. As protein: CASSWTGWSNSPLHF.

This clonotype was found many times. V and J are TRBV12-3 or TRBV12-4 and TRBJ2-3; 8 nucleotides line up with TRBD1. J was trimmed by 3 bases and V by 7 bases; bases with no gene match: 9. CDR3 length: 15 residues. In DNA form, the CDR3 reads TGTGCCAGCACGGTTGGACAGGGTGGGACAGATACGCAGTATTTT. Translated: CASTVGQGGTDTQYF.

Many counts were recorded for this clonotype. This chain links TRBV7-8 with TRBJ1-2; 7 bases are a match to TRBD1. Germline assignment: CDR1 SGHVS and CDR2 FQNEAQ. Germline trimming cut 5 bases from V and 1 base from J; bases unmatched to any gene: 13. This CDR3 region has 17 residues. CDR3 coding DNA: TGTGCCAGCAGCCCTCACAGGGGTCCGGGGGATAACTATGGCTACACCTTC. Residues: CASSPHRGPGDNYGYTF.